These 18 T cell receptor beta chains were all obtained from the same sample, sequenced in a study of CD8 T cells in Susac syndrome. It was with random hexamers that about 0.45 to 1 ug RNA was reverse transcribed. MiXCR, applied by TCRdb to the immunoSEQ multiplex PCR reads, yields one record per CDR3 protein. The sample lists 200,000 or so distinct CDR3 sequences; over 90% were seen once. The source material was CD8+ T cells from PBMCs. All receptors derive from a human donor with Susac syndrome.

The chain is built from TRBV12-3 or TRBV12-4 and TRBJ2-1; 8 bases are a match to TRBD2. The CDR3 extends over 14 amino acids. The junction had 7 bases not matched to a gene; V was cut back by 2 bases and J by 10 bases. The CDR3 spells CASSLSGGAGEQFF. CDR3 nucleotides: TGTGCCAGCAGTTTATCGGGGGGGGCAGGGGAGCAGTTCTTC.

The chain employs TRBV2 and TRBJ2-5, with D possibly matching TRBD2 (5 bases). V shed 4 bases and J shed 8 bases, with 14 bases lying between them. This CDR3 comprises 13 residues. Germline CDR1 reads SNHLY; CDR2 reads FYNNEI. CDR3: CASSGGLGSTQYF. The DNA for the CDR3 is TGTGCCAGCAGTGGTGGACTGGGCAGTACCCAGTACTTC.

This rearrangement joins TRBV15 to TRBJ2-7; D not resolved. The CDR3 has 13 residues. V gave up 4 bases and J gave up 0 bases, with 7 bases separating them. CDR1 and CDR2 from the germline V gene are LNHNV and YYDKDF (reference sequence). Written as DNA, the CDR3 is TGTGCCACCAGCACGACAAGCTCCTACGAGCAGTACTTC. This encodes CATSTTSSYEQYF.

V and J are TRBV14 and TRBJ2-1, with TRBD1 identical over 7 bases. CDR3 length equals 13 residues. The V segment lost 1 base and the J segment 7 bases; nucleotides outside the gene matches: 1. Per the germline V gene, CDR1 is SGHDN and CDR2 is FVKESK. The DNA of the CDR3 is TGTGCCAGCAGCCAAGTACAGGGGAATGAGCAGTTCTTC. Encoded protein: CASSQVQGNEQFF.

The rearrangement joins TRBV19 to TRBJ2-5, with unresolved D. The CDR3 is made up of 13 amino acids. Trimming took off 5 bases at V and 4 bases at J, with 11 bases between the two ends. The V gene's germline CDR1 is LNHDA and CDR2 SQIVND (reference sequence). CDR3 coding DNA: TGTGCCAGTAGTGGAACGCCCGGAGAGACCCAGTACTTC. The encoded protein is CASSGTPGETQYF.

The V call is TRBV20-1, the J call TRBJ1-1; no definite D call. Germline V gives CDR1 DFQATT, CDR2 SNEGSKA (reference sequence). With 3 bases removed from V and 1 base from J, the gap between germline ends came to 9 bases. The CDR3 extends over 13 amino acids. In DNA, the CDR3 is TGCAGTGCTAGGCTGGGAAAGAACACTGAAGCTTTCTTT. Translating it yields CSARLGKNTEAFF.

Points on this clonotype: Without the conserved terminal phenylalanine or tryptophan, this CDR3 likely stems from a read error. The chain is built from TRBV9 and TRBJ2-1; TRBD2 might be the D (6 bases). Germline loops: CDR1 SGDLS, CDR2 YYNGEE. V was clipped by 4 bases and J by 1 base, with 15 bases between them. The CDR3 loop spans 16 amino acids. This CDR3 is CASSPGGGPSYNEQFL. CDR3 DNA: TGTGCCAGCAGCCCTGGCGGAGGGCCGTCCTACAATGAGCAGTTCCTC.

V gene TRBV20-1 combines with J gene TRBJ2-2, with D possibly TRBD2 on 6 matching bases. The CDR3 is 19 residues long. CDR1 DFQATT and CDR2 SNEGSKA come from the germline V gene (reference sequence). Trimming took 1 base from V and 7 from J, leaving 28 bases between them. In DNA form, the CDR3 reads TGCAGTGCTAGAGTTCCCCTCCCTAGCGCCAAAAGTCTGGTCGGGGAGCTGTTTTTT. It is translated as CSARVPLPSAKSLVGELFF.

The chain joins TRBV2 to TRBJ2-1; 8 nucleotides align to TRBD1. Looked up from germline, CDR1 is SNHLY and CDR2 is FYNNEI. V was pared by 5 bases and J by 15 bases, with 9 bases of the junction left unmatched. This CDR3 contains 12 residues. The CDR3 region has the DNA TGTGCCAGCAGTCCGGGACAGGTAGCGCCGTTCTTC. Residues: CASSPGQVAPFF.

The chain has TRBV27 and TRBJ2-7; 8 bases are shared with TRBD1. V lost 3 bases and J lost 4; bases outside the gene matches: 11. The CDR3 consists of 16 residues. The V gene's germline CDR1 is MNHEY and CDR2 SMNVEV (reference sequence). The CDR3 DNA is TGTGCCAGCAGTTTCTCGACAGGGGTTATGAGGTACGAGCAGTACTTC. The encoded protein is CASSFSTGVMRYEQYF.

The J gene is TRBJ1-1, the V gene TRBV3-1; unclear D gene. The ends were cut back, 3 bases at V and 4 bases at J, with 6 bases in the middle. Looked up from germline, CDR1 is LGHDT and CDR2 is YNNKEL (reference sequence). The CDR3 runs to 12 residues. The CDR3 DNA sequence: TGTGCCAGCAGCCAGGTCGGCACTGAAGCTTTCTTT. It is translated as CASSQVGTEAFF.

The chain employs TRBV30 and TRBJ1-1; 7 bases agree with TRBD1. Trimming cost V 4 bases and J 1 base; bases outside gene matches: 6. The germline CDR1 and CDR2 sequences are GTSNPN and SVGIG (reference sequence). The CDR3 covers 14 residues. CDR3 sequence reads: CAWNDRARNTEAFF. The CDR3 coding sequence is TGTGCCTGGAACGACAGGGCGAGGAACACTGAAGCTTTCTTT.

This chain joins TRBV7-9 and TRBJ2-7, with D unresolved. The CDR3 runs to 14 residues. Looked up from germline, CDR1 is SEHNR and CDR2 is FQNEAQ (reference sequence). The V gene lost 8 bases and the J gene lost 1 base, with 15 bases spanning the gap. The CDR3 bases are TGTGCCAGCGGACGATCCGGGCGATCCTACGAGCAGTACTTC. Translated, it gives CASGRSGRSYEQYF.

This clonotype was seen just once. The chain recombines TRBV2 with TRBJ1-2; possible D gene TRBD1, 5 bases. Germline lookup yields CDR1 SNHLY and CDR2 FYNNEI. The CDR3 runs to 20 residues. Trimming took off 0 bases at V and 3 bases at J, with 26 bases between the two ends. CDR3 in amino acids: CASSEAEWTSGATAHYGYTF. CDR3 bases: TGTGCCAGCAGTGAAGCTGAGTGGACGTCCGGTGCGACAGCCCACTATGGCTACACCTTC.

This chain uses TRBV9 with TRBJ2-7; unclear D gene. V was pared by 1 base and J by 1 base, with 9 bases between. The CDR3 runs to 14 residues. Germline V gene data show CDR1 as SGDLS and CDR2 as YYNGEE. CDR3 region: CASSVSGPSYEQYF. DNA for the CDR3: TGTGCCAGCAGCGTATCAGGACCGTCCTACGAGCAGTACTTC.

This rearrangement joins TRBV19 to TRBJ1-5; D is perhaps TRBD1 (5 bases). Trimming shortened V by 4 bases and J by 1 base, and 14 bases separated the two germline ends. Germline V gene data show CDR1 as LNHDA and CDR2 as SQIVND (reference sequence). CDR3 length: 16 residues. CDR3 sequence: CASSTGSGVSNQPQHF. CDR3 in DNA: TGTGCCAGTAGTACAGGGAGTGGGGTAAGCAATCAGCCCCAGCATTTT.

The chain couples TRBV7-9 to TRBJ1-5; D might be TRBD1 (6 bases). The ends were cut back, 8 bases at V and 3 bases at J, with 8 bases in the middle. Germline assignment: CDR1 SEHNR and CDR2 FQNEAQ (reference sequence). This CDR3 region has 12 residues. CDR3 protein: CASGGANQPQHF. The CDR3 DNA sequence: TGTGCCAGCGGGGGGGCCAATCAGCCCCAGCATTTT.

This chain joins TRBV5-1 and TRBJ2-7; 10 bases line up with TRBD2. CDR1 is SGHRS, CDR2 YFSETQ, per germline. This CDR3 comprises 15 residues. After removal of 3 bases from V and 6 bases from J, the junction contained 9 bases not matched to a gene. The CDR3 DNA sequence: TGCGCCAGCAGCTCCTCAACTAGCGGGGCGACCGAGCAGTACTTC. Translation gives CASSSSTSGATEQYF.